This record covers a single T cell receptor (beta chain). Sample-barcoded 5' priming and a J-beta primer mix drove a second PCR of roughly 6 to 12 cycles. TCRdb reprocessed the 5' RACE reads with MiXCR, giving one entry per CDR3 protein. The repertoire holds around 1,000,000 distinct CDR3 sequences, with roughly two fifths as singletons. The data were obtained in a study of blood T cells in healthy people across ages. Study at large: With template switching, about one barcoded beta molecule was captured per two T cells.

Healthy Caucasians from Russia aged roughly 6 to 90 served as donors. Isolation yielded PBMCs, at least 7 million per sample, in every case. The TCR comes from a man aged 18-30 years in good health. The sequencing sample was made of blood.

The CDR3, as DNA: TGTGCCAGCACCACCGGGGGGGAATCGAAACTGTTTTTT. Its protein is CASTTGGESKLFF. V gene TRBV6-6 combines with J gene TRBJ1-4; tentative D call: TRBD1 (5 bases). This CDR3 spans 13 amino acids. Germline V gene data show CDR1 as MNHNY and CDR2 as SVGAGI (reference sequence). Deletions cut 7 bases from V and 11 bases from J, with 17 bases between.